The clone carrying this TCR beta chain has just one count. Its antigen is currently unknown. This sample stems from a study of cytomegalovirus exposure and HLA in healthy donors. PCR amplification relied on 60 Vbeta primers (plus 13 Jbeta primers). This table comes from immunoSEQ multiplex PCR, and its TCRdb copy is limited to in-frame clones, with some not included. The data show 81,000 or so clones, around 80% seen once. General study results and limits: There were about 160 TCR beta chains listed as cytomegalovirus-associated. Roughly even sequencing depth across donors was the assumption behind the presence/absence analyses.

The CDR3 runs to 15 residues. CDR1 is SGHVS, CDR2 FNYEAQ, per germline. V was clipped by 5 bases and J by 6 bases; unmatched bases: 8. V is TRBV7-6 and J is TRBJ2-5; 11 positions match TRBD2. The sequence was obtained from a man over 45 in good health and CMV-seropositive. Sequencing was done on a sample of PBMCs. The CDR3 sequence: CASSQGTSGLKTQYF. CDR3 coding DNA: TGTGCCAGCAGCCAAGGGACTAGCGGTTTAAAGACCCAGTACTTC.